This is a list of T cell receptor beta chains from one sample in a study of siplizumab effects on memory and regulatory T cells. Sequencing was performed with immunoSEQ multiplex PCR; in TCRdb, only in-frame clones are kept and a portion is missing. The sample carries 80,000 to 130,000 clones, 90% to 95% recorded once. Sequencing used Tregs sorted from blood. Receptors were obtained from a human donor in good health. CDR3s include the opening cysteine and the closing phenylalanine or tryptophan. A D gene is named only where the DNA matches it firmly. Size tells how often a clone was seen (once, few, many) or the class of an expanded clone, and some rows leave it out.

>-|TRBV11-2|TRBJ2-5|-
CASSSGPGRETQYF
TGTGCCAGCAGCTCTGGACCGGGGCGGGAGACCCAGTACTTC
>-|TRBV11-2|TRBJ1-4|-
CASKPPGSQLFF
TGTGCCAGCAAACCGCCGGGGAGTCAACTGTTTTTT
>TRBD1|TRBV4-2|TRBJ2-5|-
CASSQDRALQETQYF
TGTGCCAGCAGCCAGGACAGGGCTCTACAAGAGACCCAGTACTTC
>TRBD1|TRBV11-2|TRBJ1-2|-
CASSQSGDSYYGYTF
TGTGCCAGCAGCCAAAGCGGGGACAGCTACTATGGCTACACCTTC
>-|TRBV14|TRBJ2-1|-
CASSPLRVATRNEQFF
TGTGCCAGCAGCCCCCTCCGGGTCGCCACTCGAAATGAGCAGTTCTTC
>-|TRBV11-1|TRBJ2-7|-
CASRPPWGEQYF
TGTGCCAGCAGGCCCCCCTGGGGCGAGCAGTACTTC
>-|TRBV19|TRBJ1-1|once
CASSVTVNTEAFF
TGTGCCAGTAGTGTGACAGTAAACACTGAAGCTTTCTTT
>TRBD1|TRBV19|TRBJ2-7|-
CASSRADRASDEQYF
TGTGCCAGTAGCAGAGCTGACAGGGCGTCTGACGAGCAGTACTTC
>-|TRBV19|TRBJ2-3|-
CASSIRATQHTQYF
TGTGCCAGTAGTATTCGGGCCACACAACATACGCAGTATTTT
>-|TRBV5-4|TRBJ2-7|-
CASSLIGSRSYEQYF
TGTGCCAGCAGCTTGATCGGGAGTAGGTCCTACGAGCAGTACTTC
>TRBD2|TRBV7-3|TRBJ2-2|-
CASSPLAGGTGELFF
TGTGCCAGCAGCCCCCTAGCGGGAGGCACCGGGGAGCTGTTTTTT
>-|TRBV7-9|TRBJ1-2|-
CASSPGGPLYGYTF
TGTGCCAGCAGCCCAGGAGGGCCCCTCTATGGCTACACCTTC
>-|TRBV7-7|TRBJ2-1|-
CASSYRPGADEQFF
TGTGCTAGCAGTTATCGACCGGGGGCCGATGAGCAGTTCTTC
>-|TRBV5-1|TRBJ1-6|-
CASSLRTANSPLHF
TGCGCCAGCAGCTTGCGGACCGCGAATTCACCCCTCCACTTT
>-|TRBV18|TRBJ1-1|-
CASSRELNTEAFF
TGTGCCAGCTCACGAGAGTTGAACACTGAAGCTTTCTTT
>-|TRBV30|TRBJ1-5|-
CACSTGWDQPQHF
TGTGCCTGCTCGACCGGCTGGGATCAGCCCCAGCATTTT
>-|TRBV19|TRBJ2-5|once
CASSIRETQYF
TGTGCCAGTAGTATAAGGGAGACCCAGTACTTC
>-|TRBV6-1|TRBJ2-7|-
CASRPRVADYEQYF
TGTGCCAGCAGGCCCCGGGTAGCGGACTACGAGCAGTACTTC
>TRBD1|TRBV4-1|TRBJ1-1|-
CASSQLGQGATEAFF
TGCGCCAGCAGCCAACTGGGACAGGGGGCCACTGAAGCTTTCTTT
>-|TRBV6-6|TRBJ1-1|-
CASNPGLNTEAFF
TGTGCCAGCAACCCAGGCTTGAACACTGAAGCTTTCTTT
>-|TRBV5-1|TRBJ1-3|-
CASSSDGRISGNTIYF
TGCGCCAGCAGCTCGGACGGACGGATCTCTGGAAACACCATATATTTT
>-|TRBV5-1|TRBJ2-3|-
CASSRAWGTDTQYF
TGCGCCAGCAGCAGGGCATGGGGAACAGATACGCAGTATTTT
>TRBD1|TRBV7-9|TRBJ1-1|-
CASSYRGPSRTEAFF
TGTGCCAGCAGCTACAGGGGACCCAGCAGGACTGAAGCTTTCTTT
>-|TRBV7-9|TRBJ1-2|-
CASRNGGQNYGYTF
TGTGCCAGCCGAAATGGGGGGCAGAACTATGGCTACACCTTC
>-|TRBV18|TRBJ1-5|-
CASSPQIMSNQPQHF
TGTGCCAGCTCACCACAAATTATGAGCAATCAGCCCCAGCATTTT
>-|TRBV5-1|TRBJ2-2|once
CASSLVPGQNTGELFF
TGCGCCAGCAGCTTGGTCCCCGGACAGAACACCGGGGAGCTGTTTTTT
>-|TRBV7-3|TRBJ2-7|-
CASSQLHGGSSEQYF
TGTGCCAGCAGCCAACTTCACGGAGGGAGCTCCGAGCAGTACTTC
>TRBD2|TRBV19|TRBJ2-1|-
CASRSGSSYNEQFF
TGTGCCAGTAGAAGCGGGAGCTCCTACAATGAGCAGTTCTTC
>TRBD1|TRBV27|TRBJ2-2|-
CASRWTGRTGELFF
TGTGCCAGCAGATGGACAGGGAGGACCGGGGAGCTGTTTTTT
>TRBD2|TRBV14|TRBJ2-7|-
CASSQDPGLGSYEQYF
TGTGCCAGCAGCCAAGATCCGGGACTAGGGTCATACGAGCAGTACTTC
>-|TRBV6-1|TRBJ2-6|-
CASSVWPSGANVLTF
TGTGCCAGCAGTGTGTGGCCTTCTGGGGCCAACGTCCTGACTTTC
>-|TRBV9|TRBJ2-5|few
CASSGNLYQETQYF
TGTGCCAGCAGCGGCAACTTATACCAAGAGACCCAGTACTTC
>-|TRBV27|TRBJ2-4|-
CASSPDSLAKNIQYF
TGTGCCAGCAGCCCGGACAGTTTAGCCAAAAACATTCAGTACTTC
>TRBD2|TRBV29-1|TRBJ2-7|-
CSVLAGAWEQYF
TGCAGCGTTCTAGCGGGAGCATGGGAGCAGTACTTC
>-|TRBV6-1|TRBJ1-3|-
CASSEELAGNSGNTIYF
TGTGCCAGCAGTGAAGAGTTGGCGGGTAACTCTGGAAACACCATATATTTT
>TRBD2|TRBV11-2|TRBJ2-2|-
CASSQGLAGTNTGELFF
TGTGCCAGCAGCCAAGGACTAGCGGGCACCAACACCGGGGAGCTGTTTTTT
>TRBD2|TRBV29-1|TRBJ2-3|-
CSVVAGYQDTQYF
TGCAGCGTTGTAGCGGGATATCAAGATACGCAGTATTTT
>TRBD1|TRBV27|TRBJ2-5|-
CASSKGGQGFLAVEETQYF
TGTGCCAGCAGTAAAGGGGGACAGGGGTTCTTAGCGGTTGAGGAGACCCAGTACTTC
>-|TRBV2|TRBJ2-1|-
CASSGQGGNEQFF
TGTGCCAGTTCTGGACAGGGAGGGAATGAGCAGTTCTTC
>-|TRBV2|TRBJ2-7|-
CASIPDRAGSSYEQYF
TGTGCCAGCATCCCTGATAGAGCCGGCAGCTCCTACGAGCAGTACTTC
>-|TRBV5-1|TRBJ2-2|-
CASTTGLNTGELFF
TGCGCCAGCACCACCGGACTTAACACCGGGGAGCTGTTTTTT
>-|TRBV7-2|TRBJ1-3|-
CASSRTGNTIYF
TGTGCCAGCAGCCGAACTGGAAACACCATATATTTT
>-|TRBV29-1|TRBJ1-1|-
CSVEEWASNTEAFF
TGCAGCGTTGAAGAATGGGCGTCGAACACTGAAGCTTTCTTT
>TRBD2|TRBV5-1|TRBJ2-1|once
CASSSGLVADEQFF
TGCGCCAGCAGTTCAGGACTAGTCGCTGATGAGCAGTTCTTC
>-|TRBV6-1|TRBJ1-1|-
CASSEALAGGAFF
TGTGCCAGCAGTGAAGCTTTGGCAGGAGGAGCTTTCTTT
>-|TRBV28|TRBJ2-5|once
CASSPRTGGTGTQYF
TGTGCCAGCAGTCCAAGGACTGGGGGTACTGGGACCCAGTACTTC
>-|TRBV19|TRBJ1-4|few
CASNPTGYEKLFF
TGTGCCAGTAACCCAACAGGGTACGAAAAACTGTTTTTT
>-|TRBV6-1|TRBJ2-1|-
CASLPRIVSYNEQFF
TGTGCCAGCCTTCCCCGTATTGTCTCCTACAATGAGCAGTTCTTC
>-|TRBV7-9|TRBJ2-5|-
CASSFLEGNQYF
TGTGCCAGCAGCTTCCTCGAGGGGAACCAGTACTTC
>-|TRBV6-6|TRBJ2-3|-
CASRAQYF
TGTGCCAGCAGGGCGCAGTATTTT
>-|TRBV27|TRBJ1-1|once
CASSRMGRANTEAFF
TGTGCCAGCAGTCGGATGGGGAGGGCGAACACTGAAGCTTTCTTT
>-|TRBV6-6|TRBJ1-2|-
CASSYLNRAGGYTF
TGTGCCAGCAGTTACTTAAACAGGGCAGGGGGCTACACCTTC
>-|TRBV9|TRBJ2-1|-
CASSVSHNEQFF
TGTGCCAGCAGCGTAAGTCACAATGAGCAGTTCTTC
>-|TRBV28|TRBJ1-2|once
CARDSFNYGYTF
TGTGCCAGGGACAGTTTTAACTATGGCTACACCTTC
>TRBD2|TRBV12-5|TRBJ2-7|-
CASGLMTSGRIQNEQYF
TGTGCTAGTGGTTTGATGACTAGCGGGAGAATTCAGAACGAGCAGTACTTC
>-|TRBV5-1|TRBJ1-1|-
CASSTNRGGTEAFF
TGCGCCAGCAGTACTAACCGAGGGGGCACTGAAGCTTTCTTT
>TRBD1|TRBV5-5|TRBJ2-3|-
CASSFRGSHTDTQYF
TGTGCCAGCAGCTTCAGGGGGAGCCACACAGATACGCAGTATTTT
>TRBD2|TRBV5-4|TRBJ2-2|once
CASSLAGGISGELFF
TGTGCCAGCAGCTTAGCGGGAGGTATATCCGGGGAGCTGTTTTTT
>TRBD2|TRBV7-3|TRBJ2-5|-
CASSLTSSGRRETQYF
TGTGCCAGCAGCTTAACTTCTAGCGGGAGGCGAGAGACCCAGTACTTC